Listed below are T cell receptor beta chains from one sample, sequenced in a study of beta chain features in type 1 diabetes. Sequencing was performed with immunoSEQ multiplex PCR; in TCRdb, only in-frame clones are kept and a portion is missing. The table lists 350,000 to 450,000 clones, roughly 15% of them singletons. The sample comprised naive CD4+ T cells from blood. These receptors came from a woman in her late teens or twenties in good health. The CDR3 runs from the conserved cysteine through the conserved F or W. Fields, in order: J gene, V gene, CDR3 protein.

j_gene: TRBJ2-5
v_gene: TRBV29-1
CDR3aa: CSVSGLAGEETQYF

j_gene: TRBJ2-7
v_gene: TRBV7-9
CDR3aa: CASSRDRTYEQYF

j_gene: TRBJ2-7
v_gene: TRBV29-1
CDR3aa: CSVAGTLGSYEQYF

j_gene: TRBJ1-2
v_gene: TRBV5-1
CDR3aa: CASSLEGGQAGGYTF

j_gene: TRBJ1-5
v_gene: TRBV7-2
CDR3aa: CASSLGSGTQSNQPQHF

j_gene: TRBJ2-7
v_gene: TRBV18
CDR3aa: CASSPGTSEYEQYF

j_gene: TRBJ1-5
v_gene: TRBV20-1
CDR3aa: CSASSDQPQHF

j_gene: TRBJ2-4
v_gene: TRBV5-4
CDR3aa: CASSQDSLAKNIQYF

j_gene: TRBJ2-1
v_gene: TRBV19
CDR3aa: CASSIVGGYNEQFF

j_gene: TRBJ2-7
v_gene: TRBV5-1
CDR3aa: CASSFNRDRVYEQYF

j_gene: TRBJ2-7
v_gene: TRBV5-1
CDR3aa: CASSLGQGAYEQYF

j_gene: TRBJ2-1
v_gene: TRBV7-9
CDR3aa: CASSPGLAGENEQFF

j_gene: TRBJ2-7
v_gene: TRBV5-1
CDR3aa: CASSLPTQEQYF

j_gene: TRBJ2-5
v_gene: TRBV18
CDR3aa: CASSRTGEETQYF

j_gene: TRBJ2-1
v_gene: TRBV10-3
CDR3aa: CAISEVAGGYNEQFF

j_gene: TRBJ2-5
v_gene: TRBV28
CDR3aa: CASSYFQETQYF

j_gene: TRBJ2-3
v_gene: TRBV27
CDR3aa: CASCLRSTDTQYF

j_gene: TRBJ2-1
v_gene: TRBV28
CDR3aa: CASSGAGPNNGHNEQFF

j_gene: TRBJ2-7
v_gene: TRBV28
CDR3aa: CASSAIGTGGYEQYF

j_gene: TRBJ2-1
v_gene: TRBV27
CDR3aa: CASRHGPGDEQFF

j_gene: TRBJ1-1
v_gene: TRBV7-8
CDR3aa: CASSFQGRYTNTEAFF

j_gene: TRBJ1-1
v_gene: TRBV19
CDR3aa: CASSRQGAEAFF

j_gene: TRBJ2-5
v_gene: TRBV7-2
CDR3aa: CASSRLAGAQETQYF

j_gene: TRBJ2-7
v_gene: TRBV10-3
CDR3aa: CAISESMSGKFYEQYF

j_gene: TRBJ2-7
v_gene: TRBV15
CDR3aa: CATSRDRASYEQYF

j_gene: TRBJ2-1
v_gene: TRBV6-6
CDR3aa: CASSYVLAGGNEQFF

j_gene: TRBJ2-1
v_gene: TRBV5-6
CDR3aa: CASRDLTSSEQFF

j_gene: TRBJ2-3
v_gene: TRBV9
CDR3aa: CASSGGLAGRADTQYF

j_gene: TRBJ2-4
v_gene: TRBV4-1
CDR3aa: CASSETVGLVNAKNIQYF

j_gene: TRBJ2-6
v_gene: TRBV19
CDR3aa: CASSTFGRVDFFAGANVLTF

j_gene: TRBJ1-2
v_gene: TRBV6-5
CDR3aa: CASSYEEGRDGYTF

j_gene: TRBJ1-1
v_gene: TRBV7-9
CDR3aa: CASSLLGSTEAFF

j_gene: TRBJ2-7
v_gene: TRBV29-1
CDR3aa: CSVRGRLGVEQYF

j_gene: TRBJ2-3
v_gene: TRBV28
CDR3aa: CASGGGLAGTDTQYF

j_gene: TRBJ2-1
v_gene: TRBV29-1
CDR3aa: CSVRWNSYNEQFF

j_gene: TRBJ2-1
v_gene: TRBV29-1
CDR3aa: CSVDSGSFEQFF

j_gene: TRBJ2-7
v_gene: TRBV6-6
CDR3aa: CASSYGLGGYEQYF

j_gene: TRBJ2-7
v_gene: TRBV29-1
CDR3aa: CSVRQDPYEQYF

j_gene: TRBJ2-1
v_gene: TRBV7-9
CDR3aa: CASSLGLAGVDEQFF

j_gene: TRBJ2-2
v_gene: TRBV2
CDR3aa: CASSVQGANTGELFF

j_gene: TRBJ1-1
v_gene: TRBV4-2
CDR3aa: CASGLTGVNTEAFF

j_gene: TRBJ2-5
v_gene: TRBV11-2
CDR3aa: CASSPARGAQETQYF

j_gene: TRBJ2-7
v_gene: TRBV7-9
CDR3aa: CASSPPGVRLYEQYF

j_gene: TRBJ1-2
v_gene: TRBV7-3
CDR3aa: CASSPQADRTNYGYTF

j_gene: TRBJ2-1
v_gene: TRBV5-1
CDR3aa: CASSLQQGYNEQFF

j_gene: TRBJ2-7
v_gene: TRBV18
CDR3aa: CASSPTLPSSYEQYF

j_gene: TRBJ1-2
v_gene: TRBV4-2
CDR3aa: CASSQEALYGYTF

j_gene: TRBJ2-2
v_gene: TRBV7-9
CDR3aa: CASSYLGRAATGELFF

j_gene: TRBJ2-7
v_gene: TRBV7-9
CDR3aa: CASSLGTGGLNEQYF